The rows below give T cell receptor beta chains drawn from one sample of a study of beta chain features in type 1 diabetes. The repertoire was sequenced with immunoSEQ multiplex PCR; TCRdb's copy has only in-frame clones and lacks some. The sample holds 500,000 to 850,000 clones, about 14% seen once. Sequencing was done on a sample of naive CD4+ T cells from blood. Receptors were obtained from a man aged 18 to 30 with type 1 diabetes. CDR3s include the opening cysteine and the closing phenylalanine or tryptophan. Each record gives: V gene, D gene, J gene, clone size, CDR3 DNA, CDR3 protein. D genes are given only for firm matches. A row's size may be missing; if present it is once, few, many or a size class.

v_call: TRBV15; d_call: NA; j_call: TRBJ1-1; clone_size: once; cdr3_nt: TGTGCCACCAGCGTTTACCCTCGGGATTCTGAAGCTTTCTTT; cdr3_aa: CATSVYPRDSEAFF
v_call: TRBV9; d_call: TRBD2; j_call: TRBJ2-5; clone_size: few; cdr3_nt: TGTGCCAGCAGCGTAAGCGGGATCGGGGAGACCCAGTACTTC; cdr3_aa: CASSVSGIGETQYF
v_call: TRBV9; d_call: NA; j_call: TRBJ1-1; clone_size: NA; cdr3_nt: TGTGCCAGCAGCGTAATACAGGAGAACACTGAAGCTTTCTTT; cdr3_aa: CASSVIQENTEAFF
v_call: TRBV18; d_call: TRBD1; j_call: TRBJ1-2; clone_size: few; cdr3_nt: TGTGCCAGCTCACCAACGAGACACAGGGGTAACTATGGCTACACCTTC; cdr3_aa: CASSPTRHRGNYGYTF
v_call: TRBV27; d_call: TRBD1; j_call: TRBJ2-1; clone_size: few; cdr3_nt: TGTGCCAGCAGGAGAGACAGGGGGCGATCCAATGAGCAGTTCTTC; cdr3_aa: CASRRDRGRSNEQFF
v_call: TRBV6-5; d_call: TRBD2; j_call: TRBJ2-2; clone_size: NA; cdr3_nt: TGTGCCAGCTCCGACGCGGGGGGCACCGGGGAGCTGTTTTTT; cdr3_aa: CASSDAGGTGELFF
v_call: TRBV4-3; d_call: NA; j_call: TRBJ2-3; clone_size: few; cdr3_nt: TGCGCCAGCAGCCAAGGAAGGACAGATACGCAGTATTTT; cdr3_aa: CASSQGRTDTQYF
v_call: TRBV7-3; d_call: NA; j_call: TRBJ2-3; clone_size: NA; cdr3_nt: TGTGCCAGCAGCTCCAAAGGGGGGACCCAGGAACAGGATACGCAGTATTTT; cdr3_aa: CASSSKGGTQEQDTQYF
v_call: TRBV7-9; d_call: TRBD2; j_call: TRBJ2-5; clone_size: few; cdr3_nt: TGTGCCAGCAGCCCGGGACTAGCGGGGTCTCAGACCCAGTACTTC; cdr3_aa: CASSPGLAGSQTQYF
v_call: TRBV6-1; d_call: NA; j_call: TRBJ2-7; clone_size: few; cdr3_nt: TGTGCCAGCAGTGACGAAGATGGGGAATACGAGCAGTACTTC; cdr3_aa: CASSDEDGEYEQYF
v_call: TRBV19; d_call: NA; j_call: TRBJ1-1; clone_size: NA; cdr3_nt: TGTGCCACCACAGGGATGGGAGACACTGAAGCTTTCTTT; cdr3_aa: CATTGMGDTEAFF
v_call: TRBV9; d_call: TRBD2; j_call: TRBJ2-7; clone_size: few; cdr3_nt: TGTGCCAGCAGCCCTAGCGGGAGGGACGAGCAGTACTTC; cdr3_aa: CASSPSGRDEQYF
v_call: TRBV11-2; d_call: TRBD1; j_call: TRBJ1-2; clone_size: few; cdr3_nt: TGTGCCAGCAGGCCCGGGACAGGGAATGGCTACACCTTC; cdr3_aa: CASRPGTGNGYTF
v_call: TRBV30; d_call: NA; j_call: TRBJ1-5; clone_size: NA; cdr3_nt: TGTGCCTGGAGGAAAAGGGAGCTCGGGTTTGAAGGCAATCAGCCCCAGCATTTT; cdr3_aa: CAWRKRELGFEGNQPQHF
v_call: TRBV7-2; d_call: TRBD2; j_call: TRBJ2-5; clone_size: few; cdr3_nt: TGTGCCAGCAGCTCGGGACTAGCGGGGGTCCCTCAGTACTTC; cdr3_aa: CASSSGLAGVPQYF
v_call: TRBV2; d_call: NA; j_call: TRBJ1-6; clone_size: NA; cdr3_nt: TGTGCCAGCAGTGAAAATTCACCCCTCCACTTT; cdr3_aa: CASSENSPLHF
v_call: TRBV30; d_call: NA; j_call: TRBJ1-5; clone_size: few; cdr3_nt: TGTGCCTGGAGTGAGGTGAGGGCAGGACAGCCCCAGCATTTT; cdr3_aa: CAWSEVRAGQPQHF
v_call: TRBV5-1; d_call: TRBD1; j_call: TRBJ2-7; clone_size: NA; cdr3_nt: TGCGCCAGCAGCCAGGGACAGACCTACGAGCAGTACTTC; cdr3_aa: CASSQGQTYEQYF
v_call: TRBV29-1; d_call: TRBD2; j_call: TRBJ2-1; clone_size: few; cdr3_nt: TGTGGGGCTGAGAAGCGGGGGGCTTCCAATGAGCAGTTCTTC; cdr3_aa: CGAEKRGASNEQFF
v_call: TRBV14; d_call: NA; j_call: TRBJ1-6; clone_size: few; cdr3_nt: TGTGCCAGCAGCCCGGGGGTCTCGAATTCACCCCTCCACTTT; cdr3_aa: CASSPGVSNSPLHF
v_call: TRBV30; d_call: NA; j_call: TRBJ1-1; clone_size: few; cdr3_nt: TGTGCCTGGAGGGAGGATGAGCGGGCTTTCTTT; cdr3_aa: CAWREDERAFF
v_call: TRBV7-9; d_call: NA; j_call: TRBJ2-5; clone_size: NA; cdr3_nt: TGTGCCAGCAGCTTATTTGGTGAGACCCAGTACTTC; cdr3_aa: CASSLFGETQYF
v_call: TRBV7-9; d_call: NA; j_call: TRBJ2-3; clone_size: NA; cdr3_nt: TGTGCCAGCAGCTCAAGGGCTCCATCCACAGATACGCAGTATTTT; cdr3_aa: CASSSRAPSTDTQYF
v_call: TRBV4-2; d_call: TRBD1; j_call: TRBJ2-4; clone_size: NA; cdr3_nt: TGTGCCAGCAGCCAACCGGGACAGGGGGCTGCCAAAAACATTCAGTACTTC; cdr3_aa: CASSQPGQGAAKNIQYF
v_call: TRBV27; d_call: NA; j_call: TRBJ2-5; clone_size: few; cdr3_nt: TGTGCTACCATCTCGGGGGTGGCACGGCAAGAGACCCAGTACTTC; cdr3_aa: CATISGVARQETQYF
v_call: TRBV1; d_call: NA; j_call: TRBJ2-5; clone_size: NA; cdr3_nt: TGCACCAGCAGCCGGCCGGGTGGGGATCCCTACGAGACCCAGTACTTC; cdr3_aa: CTSSRPGGDPYETQYF
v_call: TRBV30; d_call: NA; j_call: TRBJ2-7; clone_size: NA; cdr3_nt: TGTGCCTGGAGTGTGGGGGTAACTTACGAGCAGTACTTC; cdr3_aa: CAWSVGVTYEQYF
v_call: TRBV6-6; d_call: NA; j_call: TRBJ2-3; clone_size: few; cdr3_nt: TGTGCCAGCAAGGACGGGAGCACAGATACGCAGTATTTT; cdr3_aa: CASKDGSTDTQYF